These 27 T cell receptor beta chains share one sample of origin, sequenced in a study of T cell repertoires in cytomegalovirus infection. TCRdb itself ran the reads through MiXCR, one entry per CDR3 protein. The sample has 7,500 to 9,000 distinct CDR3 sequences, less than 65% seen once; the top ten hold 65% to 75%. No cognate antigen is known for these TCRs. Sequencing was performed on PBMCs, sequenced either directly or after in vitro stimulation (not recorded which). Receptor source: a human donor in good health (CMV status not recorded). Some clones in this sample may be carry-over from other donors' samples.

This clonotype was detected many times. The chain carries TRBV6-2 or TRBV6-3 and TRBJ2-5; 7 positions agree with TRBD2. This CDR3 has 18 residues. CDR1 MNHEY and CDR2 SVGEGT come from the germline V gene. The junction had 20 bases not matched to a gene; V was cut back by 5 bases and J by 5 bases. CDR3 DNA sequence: TGTGCCAGCAGTATACCCGGTGGACTAGTGGGGGTAAGGGAGACCCAGTACTTC. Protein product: CASSIPGGLVGVRETQYF.

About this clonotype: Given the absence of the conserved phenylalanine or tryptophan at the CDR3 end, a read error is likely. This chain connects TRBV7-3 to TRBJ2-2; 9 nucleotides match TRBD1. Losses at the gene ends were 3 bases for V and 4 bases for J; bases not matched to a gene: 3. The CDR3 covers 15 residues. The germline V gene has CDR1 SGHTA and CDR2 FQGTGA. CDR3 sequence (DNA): TGTGCCAGCAGCTTGGGACAGGGTATCACCGGGGAGCTGTTTTGT. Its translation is CASSLGQGITGELFC.

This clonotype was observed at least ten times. The CDR3, as DNA: TGTGCCACCCTGGGGGGGGGCCACTACAATGAGCAGTTCTTC. Amino acids: CATLGGGHYNEQFF. The chain joins TRBV12-3 or TRBV12-4 to TRBJ2-1; the D gene is possibly TRBD2 (7 bases). The CDR3 is 14 residues long. V was clipped by 10 bases and J by 3 bases, with 16 bases between them.

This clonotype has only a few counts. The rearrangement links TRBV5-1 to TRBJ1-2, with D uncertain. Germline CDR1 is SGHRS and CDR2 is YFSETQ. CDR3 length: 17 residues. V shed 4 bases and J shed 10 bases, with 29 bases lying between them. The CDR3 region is CASSDGIDGRTYEDYTF. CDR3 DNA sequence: TGCGCCAGCAGCGATGGAATTGACGGACGGACCTATGAAGACTACACCTTC.

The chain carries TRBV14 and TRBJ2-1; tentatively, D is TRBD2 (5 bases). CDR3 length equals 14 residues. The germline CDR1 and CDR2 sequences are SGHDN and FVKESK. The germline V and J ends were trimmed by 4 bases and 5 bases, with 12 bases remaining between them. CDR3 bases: TGTGCCAGCAGCCCGGCGGGCCTCGACAATGAGCAGTTCTTC. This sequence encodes CASSPAGLDNEQFF.

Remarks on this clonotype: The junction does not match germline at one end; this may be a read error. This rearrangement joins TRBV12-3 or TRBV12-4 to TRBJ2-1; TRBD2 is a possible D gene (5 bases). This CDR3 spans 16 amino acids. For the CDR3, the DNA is TGTGCAAGCAGTTTAGCCCCTTACTTGAGGGCCAATGAGCAGTTCTTC. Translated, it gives CASSLAPYLRANEQFF.

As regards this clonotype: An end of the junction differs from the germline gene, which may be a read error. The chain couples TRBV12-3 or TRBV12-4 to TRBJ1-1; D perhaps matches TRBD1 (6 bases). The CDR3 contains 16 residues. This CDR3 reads CTSSLRGSKQGTEAFF. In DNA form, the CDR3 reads TGTACCAGCAGCCTCCGTGGTTCCAAACAGGGCACTGAAGCTTTCTTT.

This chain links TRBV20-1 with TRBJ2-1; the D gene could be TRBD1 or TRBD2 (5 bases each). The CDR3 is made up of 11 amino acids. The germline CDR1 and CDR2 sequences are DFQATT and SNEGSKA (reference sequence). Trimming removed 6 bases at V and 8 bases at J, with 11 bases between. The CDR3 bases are TGCAGTGCCTCGAGGGGAGATGAGCAGTTCTTC. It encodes CSASRGDEQFF.

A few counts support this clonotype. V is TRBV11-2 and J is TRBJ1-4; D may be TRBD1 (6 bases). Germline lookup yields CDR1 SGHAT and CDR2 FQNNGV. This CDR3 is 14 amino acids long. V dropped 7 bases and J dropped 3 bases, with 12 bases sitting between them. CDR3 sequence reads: CASIRGGPNEKLFF. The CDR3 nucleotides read TGTGCCAGCATCCGAGGGGGACCTAATGAAAAACTGTTTTTT. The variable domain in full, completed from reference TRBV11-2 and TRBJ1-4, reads EAGVAQSPRYKIIEKRQSVAFWCNPISGHATLYWYQQILGQGPKLLIQFQNNGVVDDSQLPKDRFSAERLKGVDSTLKIQPAKLEDSAVYLCASIRGGPNEKLFFGSGTQLSVL.

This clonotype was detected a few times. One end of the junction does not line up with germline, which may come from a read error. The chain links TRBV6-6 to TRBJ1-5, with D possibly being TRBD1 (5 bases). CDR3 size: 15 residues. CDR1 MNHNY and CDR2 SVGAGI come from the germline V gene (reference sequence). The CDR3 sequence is CAIGLREGTNQPQHF. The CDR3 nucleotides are TGTGCCATAGGCCTCCGAGAGGGGACCAATCAGCCCCAGCACTTT.

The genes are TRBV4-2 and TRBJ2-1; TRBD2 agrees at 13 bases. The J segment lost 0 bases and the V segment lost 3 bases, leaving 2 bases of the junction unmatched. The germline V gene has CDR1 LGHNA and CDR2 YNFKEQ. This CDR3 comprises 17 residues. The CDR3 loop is CASSHRLAGGSYNEQFF. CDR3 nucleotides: TGTGCCAGCAGCCATAGACTAGCGGGGGGCTCCTACAATGAGCAGTTCTTC.

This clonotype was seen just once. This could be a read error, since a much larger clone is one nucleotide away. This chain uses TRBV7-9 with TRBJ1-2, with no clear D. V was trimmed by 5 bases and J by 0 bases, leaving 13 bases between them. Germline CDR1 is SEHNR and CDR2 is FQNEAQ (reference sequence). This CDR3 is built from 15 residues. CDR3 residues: CASSNLLSPNYGYTF. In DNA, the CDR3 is TGTGCCAGCAGCAACCTCCTATCGCCTAACTATGGCTACACCTTC.

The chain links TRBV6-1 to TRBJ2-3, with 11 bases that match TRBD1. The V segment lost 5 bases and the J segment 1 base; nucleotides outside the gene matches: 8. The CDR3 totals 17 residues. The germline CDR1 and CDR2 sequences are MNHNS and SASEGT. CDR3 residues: CASSTGQGASGTDTQYF. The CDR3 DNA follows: TGTGCCAGCAGTACCGGACAGGGGGCTAGTGGCACAGATACGCAGTATTTT.

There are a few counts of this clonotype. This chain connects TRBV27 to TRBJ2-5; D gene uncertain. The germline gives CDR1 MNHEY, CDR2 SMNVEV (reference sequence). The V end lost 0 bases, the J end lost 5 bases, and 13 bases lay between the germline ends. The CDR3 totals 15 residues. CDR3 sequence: CASSLSLNSRETQYF. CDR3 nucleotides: TGTGCCAGCAGTTTATCCTTAAACTCAAGGGAGACCCAGTACTTC.

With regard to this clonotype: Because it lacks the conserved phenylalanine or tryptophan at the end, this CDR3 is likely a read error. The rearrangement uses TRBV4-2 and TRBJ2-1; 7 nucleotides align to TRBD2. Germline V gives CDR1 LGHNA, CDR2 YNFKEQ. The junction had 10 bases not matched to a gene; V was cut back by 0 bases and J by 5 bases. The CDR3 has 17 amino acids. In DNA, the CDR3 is TGTGCCAGCAGCCAAGAGTCCTCTAGCGGTGGAAACAATGAGCAGTTCTTA. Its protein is CASSQESSSGGNNEQFL.

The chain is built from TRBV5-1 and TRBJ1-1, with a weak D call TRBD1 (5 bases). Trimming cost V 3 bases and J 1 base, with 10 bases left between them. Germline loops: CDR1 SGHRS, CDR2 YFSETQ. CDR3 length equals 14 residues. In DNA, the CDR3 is TGCGCCAGCAGCTCCAGGGATACGAACACTGAAGCTTTCTTT. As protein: CASSSRDTNTEAFF. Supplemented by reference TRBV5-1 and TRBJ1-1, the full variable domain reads KAGVTQTPRYLIKTRGQQVTLSCSPISGHRSVSWYQQTPGQGLQFLFEYFSETQRNKGNFPGRFSGRQFSNSRSEMNVSTLELGDSALYLCASSSRDTNTEAFFGQGTRLTVV.

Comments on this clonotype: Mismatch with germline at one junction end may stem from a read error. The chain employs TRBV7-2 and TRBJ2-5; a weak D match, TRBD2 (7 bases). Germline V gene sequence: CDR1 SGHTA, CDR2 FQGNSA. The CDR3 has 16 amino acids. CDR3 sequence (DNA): TGTGCCAGCAGCCCCCTCGGTAGGGGGGGCGAGGGGACCCGGTACTTC. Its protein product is CASSPLGRGGEGTRYF.

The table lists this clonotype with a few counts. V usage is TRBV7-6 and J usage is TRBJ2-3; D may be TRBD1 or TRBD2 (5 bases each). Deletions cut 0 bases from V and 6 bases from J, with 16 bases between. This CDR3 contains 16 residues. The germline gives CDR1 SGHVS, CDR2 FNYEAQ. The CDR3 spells CASSLAGPISGDTQYF. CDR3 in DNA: TGTGCCAGCAGCTTAGCGGGACCTATATCCGGGGATACGCAGTATTTT.

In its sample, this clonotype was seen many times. The CDR3 protein is CASSLSMGGQPQHF. The CDR3 DNA follows: TGTGCCAGCAGTTTAAGTATGGGCGGTCAGCCCCAGCATTTT. The chain couples TRBV28 to TRBJ1-5; D not resolved. The CDR3 extends over 14 amino acids. V lost 2 bases, J lost 6 bases, and 11 bases lay in between. Germline loops: CDR1 MDHEN, CDR2 SYDVKM.

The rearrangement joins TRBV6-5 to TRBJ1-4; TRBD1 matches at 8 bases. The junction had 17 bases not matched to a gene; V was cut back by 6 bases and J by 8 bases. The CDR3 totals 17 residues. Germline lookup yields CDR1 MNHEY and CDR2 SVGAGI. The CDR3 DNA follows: TGTGCCAGCAGCCCCGTGGCAGGGGGCTTCGGTGGGGAAAAACTGTTTTTT. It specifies CASSPVAGGFGGEKLFF.

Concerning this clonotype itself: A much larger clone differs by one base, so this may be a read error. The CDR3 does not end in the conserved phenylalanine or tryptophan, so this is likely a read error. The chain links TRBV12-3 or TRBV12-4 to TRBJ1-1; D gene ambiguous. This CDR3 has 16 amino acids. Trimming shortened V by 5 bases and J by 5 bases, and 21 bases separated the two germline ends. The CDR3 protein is CASSGRFTARVTEAFL. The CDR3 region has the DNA TGTGCCAGCAGTGGACGATTTACAGCCCGTGTGACTGAAGCTTTCTTG.

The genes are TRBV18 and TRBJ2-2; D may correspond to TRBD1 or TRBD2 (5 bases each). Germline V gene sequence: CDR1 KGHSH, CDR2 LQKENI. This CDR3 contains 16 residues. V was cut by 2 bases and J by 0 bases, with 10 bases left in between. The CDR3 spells CASSPGASTNTGELFF. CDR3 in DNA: TGTGCCAGCTCACCAGGGGCTAGCACGAACACCGGGGAGCTGTTTTTT.

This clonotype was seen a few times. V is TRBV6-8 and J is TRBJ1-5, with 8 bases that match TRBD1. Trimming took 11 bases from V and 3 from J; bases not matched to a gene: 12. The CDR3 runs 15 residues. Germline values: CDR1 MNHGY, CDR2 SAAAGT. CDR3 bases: TGTGCCCCAGGGTTCCGACAGGGGACCAATCAGCCCCAGCATTTT. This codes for CAPGFRQGTNQPQHF.

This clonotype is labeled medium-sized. For the CDR3, the DNA is TGCAGTGCTAGTGACCAGGGGAGCACAGATACGCAGTATTTT. This codes for CSASDQGSTDTQYF. The rearrangement joins TRBV20-1 to TRBJ2-3; perhaps TRBD1 as D (6 bases). Trimming pared 3 bases from V and 0 bases from J, leaving 10 bases between. Looked up from germline, CDR1 is DFQATT and CDR2 is SNEGSKA (reference sequence). This CDR3 has 14 amino acids.

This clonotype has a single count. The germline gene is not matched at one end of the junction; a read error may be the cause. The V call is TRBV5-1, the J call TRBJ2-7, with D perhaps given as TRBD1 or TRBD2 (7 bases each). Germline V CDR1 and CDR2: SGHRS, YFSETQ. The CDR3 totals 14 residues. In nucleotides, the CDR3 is TGCGCCAGCAGCCCAGGGGGGGGTCCCTACGAGCAGTATTTC. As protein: CASSPGGGPYEQYF.

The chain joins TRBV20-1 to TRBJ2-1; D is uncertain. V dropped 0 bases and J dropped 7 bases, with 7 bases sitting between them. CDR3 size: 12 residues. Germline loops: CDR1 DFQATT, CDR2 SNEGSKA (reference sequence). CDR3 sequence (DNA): TGCAGTGCTAGAGAGAGTGGGAATGAGCAGTTCTTC. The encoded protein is CSARESGNEQFF.

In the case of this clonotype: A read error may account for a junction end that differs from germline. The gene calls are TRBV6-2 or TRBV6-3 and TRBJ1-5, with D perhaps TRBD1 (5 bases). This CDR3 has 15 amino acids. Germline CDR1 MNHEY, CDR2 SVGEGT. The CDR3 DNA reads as TGTGCCCGCAGTTTTTATCGAGGGGCCGCGCAGCCCCAGCATTTT. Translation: CARSFYRGAAQPQHF.